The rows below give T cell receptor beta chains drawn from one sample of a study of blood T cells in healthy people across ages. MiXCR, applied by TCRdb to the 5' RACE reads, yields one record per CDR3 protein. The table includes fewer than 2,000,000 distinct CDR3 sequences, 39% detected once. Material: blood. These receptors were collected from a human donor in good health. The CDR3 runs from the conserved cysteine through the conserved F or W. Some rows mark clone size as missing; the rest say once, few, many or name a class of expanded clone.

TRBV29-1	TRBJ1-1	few	CSVGQGVGTEAFF
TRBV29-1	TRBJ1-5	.	CSVEVGEGQEDQPQHF
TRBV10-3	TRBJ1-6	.	CAISGVRENSPLHF
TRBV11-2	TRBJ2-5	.	CASSLASIGLEETQYF
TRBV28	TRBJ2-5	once	CASSKSIRDAAKETQYF
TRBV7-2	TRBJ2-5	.	CASSFLKGTEETQYF
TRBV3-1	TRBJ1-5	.	CASSQKRQGIGQPQHF
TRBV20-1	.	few	CSARIQGGNYEQYF
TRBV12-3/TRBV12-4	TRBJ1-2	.	CASSPATLGGYTF
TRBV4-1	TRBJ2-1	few	CASSHHSGGASNEQFF
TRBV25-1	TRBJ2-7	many	CASSMDRVPYEQYF
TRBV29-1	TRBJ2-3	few	CSVPRQGKSLRLGTQYF
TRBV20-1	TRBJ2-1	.	CSVTTSGDLNEQFF
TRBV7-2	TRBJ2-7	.	CASSPLQGAHEQYF
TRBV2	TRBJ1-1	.	CASRQRTEAFF
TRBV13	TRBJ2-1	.	CASSLSNAYNEQFF
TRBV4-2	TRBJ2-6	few	CASAGEGAWLGANVLTF
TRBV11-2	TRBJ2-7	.	CASSLSGAGEQYF
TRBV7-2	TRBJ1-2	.	CASSLDPGAEYYGYTF
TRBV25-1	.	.	CASSELDSYEQYF
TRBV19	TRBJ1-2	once	CAGTMRAPNYGYTF
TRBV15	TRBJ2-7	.	CATSRRQVPTYEQYF
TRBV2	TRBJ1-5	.	CASSTQGGGQPQHF
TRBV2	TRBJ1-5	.	CASRAENQPQHF
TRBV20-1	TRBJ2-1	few	CSAVDGSSYNEQFF
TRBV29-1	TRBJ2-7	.	CSVEWGGRKGYEQYF
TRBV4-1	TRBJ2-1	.	CASSQLLGKGGHYNEQFF
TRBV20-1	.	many	CSAPDRGYEQYF
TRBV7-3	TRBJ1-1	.	CVSNLQVNTEAFF
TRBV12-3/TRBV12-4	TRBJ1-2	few	CASSRDFNYGYTF
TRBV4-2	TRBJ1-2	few	CASSQEFGPGVDGYTF
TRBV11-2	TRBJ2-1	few	CASSLEVSTHNEQFF
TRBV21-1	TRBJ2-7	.	CASSPRVRDSYEQYF
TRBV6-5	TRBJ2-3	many	CASSQGLATDTQYF
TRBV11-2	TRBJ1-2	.	CASSLDPGQFYGYTF